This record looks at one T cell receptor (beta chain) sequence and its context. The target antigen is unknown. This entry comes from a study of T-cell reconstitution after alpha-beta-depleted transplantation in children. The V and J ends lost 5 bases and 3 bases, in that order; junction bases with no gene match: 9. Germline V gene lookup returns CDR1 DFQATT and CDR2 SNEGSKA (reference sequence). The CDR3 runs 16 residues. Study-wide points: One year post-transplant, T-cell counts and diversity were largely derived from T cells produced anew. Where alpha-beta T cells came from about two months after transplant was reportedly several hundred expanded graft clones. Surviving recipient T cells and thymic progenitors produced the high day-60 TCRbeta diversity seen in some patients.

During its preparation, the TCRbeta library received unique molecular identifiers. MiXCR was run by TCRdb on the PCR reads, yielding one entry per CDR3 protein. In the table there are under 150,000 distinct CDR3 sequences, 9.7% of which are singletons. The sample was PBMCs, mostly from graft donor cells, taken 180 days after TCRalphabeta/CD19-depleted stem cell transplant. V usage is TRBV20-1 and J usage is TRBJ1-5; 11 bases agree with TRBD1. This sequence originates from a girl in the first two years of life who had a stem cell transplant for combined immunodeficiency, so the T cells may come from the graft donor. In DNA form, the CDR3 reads TGCAGTGCTGGACAGGGGGCAAAGAATAACAATCAGCCCCAGCATTTT. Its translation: CSAGQGAKNNNQPQHF.